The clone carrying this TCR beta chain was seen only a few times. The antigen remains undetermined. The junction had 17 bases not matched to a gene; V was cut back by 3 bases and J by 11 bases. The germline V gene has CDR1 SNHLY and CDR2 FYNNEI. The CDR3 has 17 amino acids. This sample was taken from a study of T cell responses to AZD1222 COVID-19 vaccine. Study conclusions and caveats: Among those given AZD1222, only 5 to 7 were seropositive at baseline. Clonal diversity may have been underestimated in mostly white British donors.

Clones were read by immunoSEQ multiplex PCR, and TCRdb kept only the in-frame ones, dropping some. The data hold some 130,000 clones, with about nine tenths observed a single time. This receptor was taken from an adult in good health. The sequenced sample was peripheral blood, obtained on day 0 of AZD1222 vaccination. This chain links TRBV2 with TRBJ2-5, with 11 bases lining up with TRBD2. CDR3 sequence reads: CASSDGLAGGFSWSQYF. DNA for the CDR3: TGTGCCAGCAGTGATGGGCTAGCGGGGGGATTCAGTTGGTCTCAGTACTTC.